Included here is one TCR beta chain sequence, with context. Original analysis: It was from reference gene primer amplification that nucleated cell counts were estimated. The method was immunoSEQ multiplex PCR; TCRdb's version includes in-frame clones alone and lacks a portion of them. The DNA gave D and trimming, while V, J and clone size come from that table. The data hold about 200,000 clones, with over 80% observed a single time. These data come from a study of blood T cell repertoires in COVID-19. Study overall: Samples came from the United States, Italy and Spain, spanning acute and convalescent COVID-19.

Sequences were obtained from peripheral blood. The receptor's source is a man aged 40-55 years with acute or convalescent COVID-19.

CDR3: CASSISGYSNQPQHF. As DNA, the CDR3 is TGTGCCAGTAGTATTTCAGGTTATAGCAATCAGCCCCAGCATTTT. This sequence joins TRBV19 and TRBJ1-5; no clear D gene. The ends were cut back, 3 bases at V and 0 bases at J, with 9 bases in the middle. This CDR3 contains 15 residues. CDR1 and CDR2 (germline): LNHDA, SQIVND (reference sequence).